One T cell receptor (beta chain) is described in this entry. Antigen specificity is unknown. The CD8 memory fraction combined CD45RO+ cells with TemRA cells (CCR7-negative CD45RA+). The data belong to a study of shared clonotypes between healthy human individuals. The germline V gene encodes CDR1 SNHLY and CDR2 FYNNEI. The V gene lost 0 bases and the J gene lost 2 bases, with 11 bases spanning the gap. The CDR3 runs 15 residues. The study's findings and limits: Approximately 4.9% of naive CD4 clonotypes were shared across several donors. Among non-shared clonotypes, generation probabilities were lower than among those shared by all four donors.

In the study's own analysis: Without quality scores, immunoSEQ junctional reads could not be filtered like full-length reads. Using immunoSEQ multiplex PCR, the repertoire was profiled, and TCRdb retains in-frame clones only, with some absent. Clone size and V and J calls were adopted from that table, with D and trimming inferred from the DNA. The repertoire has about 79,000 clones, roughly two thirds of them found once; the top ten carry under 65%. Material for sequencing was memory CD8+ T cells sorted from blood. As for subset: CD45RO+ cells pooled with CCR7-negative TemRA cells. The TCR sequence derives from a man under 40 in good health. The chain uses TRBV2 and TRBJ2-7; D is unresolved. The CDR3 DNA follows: TGTGCCAGCAGTGAAGCAGGTGGCAGAACCTACGAGCAGTACTTC. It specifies CASSEAGGRTYEQYF.